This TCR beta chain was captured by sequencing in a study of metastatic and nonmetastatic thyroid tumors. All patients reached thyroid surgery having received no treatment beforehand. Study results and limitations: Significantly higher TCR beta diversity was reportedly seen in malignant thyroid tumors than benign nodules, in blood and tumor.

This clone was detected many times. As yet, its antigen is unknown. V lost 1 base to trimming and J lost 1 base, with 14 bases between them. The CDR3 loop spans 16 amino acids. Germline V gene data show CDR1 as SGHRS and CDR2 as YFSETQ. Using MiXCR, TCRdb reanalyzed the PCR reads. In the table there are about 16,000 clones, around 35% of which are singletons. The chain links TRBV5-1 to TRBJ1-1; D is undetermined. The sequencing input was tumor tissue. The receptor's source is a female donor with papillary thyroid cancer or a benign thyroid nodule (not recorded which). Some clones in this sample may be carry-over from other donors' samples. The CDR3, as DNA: TGCGCCAGCAGCTTGAGCTCGTTCGGTGGGAACACTGAAGCTTTCTTT. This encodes CASSLSSFGGNTEAFF.